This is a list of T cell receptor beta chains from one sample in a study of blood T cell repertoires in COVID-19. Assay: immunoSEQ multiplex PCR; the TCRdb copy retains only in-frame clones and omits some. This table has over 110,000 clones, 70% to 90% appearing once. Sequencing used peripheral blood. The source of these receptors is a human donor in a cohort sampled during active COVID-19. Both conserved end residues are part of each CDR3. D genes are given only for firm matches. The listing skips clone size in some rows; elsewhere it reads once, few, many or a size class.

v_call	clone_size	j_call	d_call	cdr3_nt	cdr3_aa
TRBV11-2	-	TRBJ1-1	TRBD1	TGTGCCAGCAGCCCGGACAGGCTGAACACTGAAGCTTTCTTT	CASSPDRLNTEAFF
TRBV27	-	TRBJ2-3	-	TGTGCCAGCAGTTTCTTAACAGGGACGGGCACAGATACGCAGTATTTT	CASSFLTGTGTDTQYF
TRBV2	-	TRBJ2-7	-	TGTGCCAGCAGCCCTGGGACTTCCGACGAGCAGTACTTC	CASSPGTSDEQYF
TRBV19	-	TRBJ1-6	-	TGTGCCAGTAGCCGGGACAACCATTCACCCCTCCACTTT	CASSRDNHSPLHF
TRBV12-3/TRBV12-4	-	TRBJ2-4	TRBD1	TGTGCCAGCTGCGTCGACAGGGTACGACCGTACTTC	CASCVDRVRPYF
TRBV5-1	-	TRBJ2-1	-	TGCGCCACCTCTCTAGCAGAAGCTTACAATGAGCAGTTCTTC	CATSLAEAYNEQFF
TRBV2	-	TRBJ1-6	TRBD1	TGTGCCAGCAGCGGGACAGGGCTGATCAATTCACCCCTCCACTTT	CASSGTGLINSPLHF
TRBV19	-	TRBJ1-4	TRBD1	TGTGCCAGCGGGACAGGGTGGAAGGAAAAACTGTTTTTT	CASGTGWKEKLFF
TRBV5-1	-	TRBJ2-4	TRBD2	TGCGCCAGCAGCTTCAGCGGGGACAAAAACATTCAGTACTTC	CASSFSGDKNIQYF
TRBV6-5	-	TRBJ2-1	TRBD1	TGTGCCAGCAATTCGGGACAGGGTACTTACAATGAGCAGTTCTTC	CASNSGQGTYNEQFF
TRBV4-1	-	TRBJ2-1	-	TGCGCCAGCAGCGAGGAGGGGTTTGGTAATGAGCAGTTCTTC	CASSEEGFGNEQFF
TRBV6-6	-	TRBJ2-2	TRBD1	TGTGCCAGCAGTCCGACGACAGGGAGCACCGGGGAGCTGTTTTTT	CASSPTTGSTGELFF
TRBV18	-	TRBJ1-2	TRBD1	TGTGCCAGCTCACCGGACAGGGGATTTGGCTACACCTTC	CASSPDRGFGYTF
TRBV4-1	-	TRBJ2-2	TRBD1	TGCGCCAGCAGCCAAGGGGTCAAGAGACAGGGACGTACCGGGGAGCTGTTTTTT	CASSQGVKRQGRTGELFF
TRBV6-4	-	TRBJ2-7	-	TGTGCCAGCAGTGACCGGCGATTAATGGTCGCAGGGCCTGATGAGCAGTACTTC	CASSDRRLMVAGPDEQYF
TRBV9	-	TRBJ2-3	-	TGTGCCAGCAGCGTGACAGCCCGATGGACAGATACGCAGTATTTT	CASSVTARWTDTQYF
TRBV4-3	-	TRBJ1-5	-	TGCGCCAGCAGCCAATCACAGGTTCAGCCCCAGCATTTT	CASSQSQVQPQHF
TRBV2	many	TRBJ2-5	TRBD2	TGTGCCAGCAGTGAAGGGTTGGGACTAGGAAAAGGGTTGTCGGAGACCCAGTACTTC	CASSEGLGLGKGLSETQYF
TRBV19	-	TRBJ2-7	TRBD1	TGTGCCAGTAGTGCCCAGACAGGGCCCTACGAGCAGTACTTC	CASSAQTGPYEQYF
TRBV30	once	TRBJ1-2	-	TGTGCCTGGAATTTCGACATTCGAGGCTACACCTTC	CAWNFDIRGYTF
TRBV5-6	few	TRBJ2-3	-	TGTGCCAGCAGCCGCAGGGATGGAACAGATACGCAGTATTTT	CASSRRDGTDTQYF
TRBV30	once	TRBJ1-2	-	TGTGCCTGGAGTGTACTGGTAGGGGTGTTCTCCGAAGCCAACTATGGCTACACCTTC	CAWSVLVGVFSEANYGYTF
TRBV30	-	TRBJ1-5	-	TGTGCCTGGAGTGCTGGGCAGAGTAGAAATCAGCCCCAGCATTTT	CAWSAGQSRNQPQHF
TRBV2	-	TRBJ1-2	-	TGTGCCAGCAGTGACCTTTATGGCTACACCTTC	CASSDLYGYTF
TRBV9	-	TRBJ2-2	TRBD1	TGTGCCAGCAGCGTAGGCAGGGGGCGCACCGGGGAGCTGTTTTTT	CASSVGRGRTGELFF
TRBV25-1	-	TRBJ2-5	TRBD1	TGTGCCAGCAGCGTCTGGGACAGGAGCCAAGAGACCCAGTACTTC	CASSVWDRSQETQYF
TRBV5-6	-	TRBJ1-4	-	TGTGCCAGCAGCTTTACAGGAGTAACTAATGAAAAACTGTTTTTT	CASSFTGVTNEKLFF
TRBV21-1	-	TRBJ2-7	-	TGTGCCAGCAGCAAATCCGGGGACAGCGCCTACGAGCAGTACTTC	CASSKSGDSAYEQYF
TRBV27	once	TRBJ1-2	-	TGTGCCAGCAGTTTAACAGGGAACTATGGCTACACCTTC	CASSLTGNYGYTF
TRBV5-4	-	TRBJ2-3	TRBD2	TGTGCCAGCAGCTTGGCGGTCTACCCGCGGGGGGCATTGGGTACGCAGTATTTT	CASSLAVYPRGALGTQYF
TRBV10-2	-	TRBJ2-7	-	TGCGCCACCAGGGGGGAGGGGCAGTCCTACGAGCAGTACTTC	CATRGEGQSYEQYF
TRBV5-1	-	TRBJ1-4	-	TGCGCCAGCAGCTCGATCTTACAGGGAGCTAATGAAAAACTGTTTTTT	CASSSILQGANEKLFF
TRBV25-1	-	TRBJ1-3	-	TGTGCCAGCAGTGAATGGGGCATCTCTGGAAACACCATATATTTT	CASSEWGISGNTIYF
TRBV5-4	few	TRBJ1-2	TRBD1	TGTGCCAGCAGCCCACAGGGGGGGATATATGGCTACACCTTC	CASSPQGGIYGYTF
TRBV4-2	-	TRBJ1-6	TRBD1	TGTGCCAGCAGCCACGTGGGACAGGTCGATTCACCCCTCCACTTT	CASSHVGQVDSPLHF
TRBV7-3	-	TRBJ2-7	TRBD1	TGTGCCAGCAGCTTCGGACAGGGCGGGGAGCAGTACTTC	CASSFGQGGEQYF
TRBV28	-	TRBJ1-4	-	TGTGCCAGCAGATCAGGGTCTGCAACTAATGAAAAACTGTTTTTT	CASRSGSATNEKLFF
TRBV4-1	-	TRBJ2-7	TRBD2	TGCGCCAGCAGCCAAGAGACTAGCGGCACCTACGAGCAGTACTTC	CASSQETSGTYEQYF
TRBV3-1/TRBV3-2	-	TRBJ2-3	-	TGTGCCAGCAGCGTGGGGGGTTCCCGCACAGATACGCAGTATTTT	CASSVGGSRTDTQYF
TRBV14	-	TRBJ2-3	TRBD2	TGTGCCAGCAGCCGTTCTAGCGGGGGGGCCCTAGAGACGCAGTATTTT	CASSRSSGGALETQYF
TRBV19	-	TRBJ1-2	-	TGTGCCAGTAGTATCAACAGGGATTATGGCTACACCTTC	CASSINRDYGYTF
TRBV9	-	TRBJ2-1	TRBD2	TGTGCCAGCAGCGTAGACGTCTCGGGGGGGCGTGAGCAGTTCTTC	CASSVDVSGGREQFF
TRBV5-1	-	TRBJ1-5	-	TGCGCCAGCAGCCCCGGGACTAACAATCAGCCCCAGCATTTT	CASSPGTNNQPQHF